This paragraph reports one TCR beta chain. CDR1 SGHTA and CDR2 FQGTGA come from the germline V gene. The V end was cut by 8 bases, the J end by 6 bases, with 21 bases between. There are 15 residues in the CDR3. Per the study methods: ImmunoSEQ supplied junction-only sequences lacking quality scores, so filtering was different. Sequencing used immunoSEQ multiplex PCR; TCRdb keeps in-frame clones, though not all of them. The V and J calls and clone size come from that table; D and trimming were worked out from the DNA. The sample includes about 460,000 clones, 77% of them seen just once. This entry belongs to a study of shared clonotypes between healthy human individuals.

This receptor was taken from a middle-aged woman in good health. Some clones in this sample may be carry-over from other donors' samples. The chain links TRBV7-3 to TRBJ2-3, with D possibly being TRBD2 (6 bases). Input material: PBMCs. CDR3: CASSPGGVEADTQYF. CDR3 nucleotides: TGTGCCAGCTCCCCCGGGGGAGTGGAAGCTGATACGCAGTATTTT.